A single sample gave rise to the 24 T cell receptor beta chains below, sequenced in a study of human T cells and chemical hapten exposure. Noted time point: pre-sensitization, week 0. Sample treatment: therapeutic diphenylcyclopropenone sensitization with weekly scalp DPC. Via MiXCR, TCRdb re-called the RACE reads, giving one row per CDR3 protein. Of about 39,000 distinct CDR3 sequences listed, under 15% are singletons. Sample: whole blood, taken in connection with sensitization to the hapten diphenylcyclopropenone (DPC). The receptors come from a woman in her twenties or thirties with alopecia areata. Some clones in this sample may be carry-over from other donors' samples.

The sample holds a few counts of this clonotype. The chain couples TRBV14 to TRBJ2-7; tentative D call: TRBD2 (5 bases). V was shortened by 1 base and J by 7 bases, with 17 bases between the two germline ends. Looked up from germline, CDR1 is SGHDN and CDR2 is FVKESK. The CDR3 covers 15 residues. The chain's CDR3 is CASSQGVVGLGEQYF. The DNA for the CDR3 is TGTGCCAGCAGCCAAGGGGTAGTTGGACTGGGGGAGCAGTACTTC.

This sequence joins TRBV10-3 and TRBJ2-1, with TRBD2 identical over 7 bases. V shed 0 bases and J 5 bases; nucleotides not matched to a gene: 10. The germline V gene encodes CDR1 ENHRY and CDR2 SYGVKD. CDR3 length: 17 residues. CDR3 region: CAISESAASGDHNEQFF. As DNA, the CDR3 is TGTGCCATCAGTGAGTCTGCGGCTAGCGGAGACCACAATGAGCAGTTCTTC.

The chain has TRBV12-5 and TRBJ2-3, with 8 positions matching TRBD2. Germline loops: CDR1 LGHNT, CDR2 FRNRAP. This CDR3 contains 13 residues. Trimming at V came to 7 bases and at J to 4 bases, leaving 4 bases not matched to a gene. In DNA form, the CDR3 reads TGTGCTAGTGCAACGGGAGGGCCAGATACGCAGTATTTT. Translation: CASATGGPDTQYF.

Only a few counts were recorded for this clonotype. Here the CDR3 DNA reads TGCGCCAGCAGCCGACTAACAGGGGTGATGGACACTGAAGCTTTCTTT. Translated, it gives CASSRLTGVMDTEAFF. The chain employs TRBV4-3 and TRBJ1-1, with 7 nucleotides matching TRBD1. The V gene end was trimmed by 4 bases and the J gene end by 3 bases; junction bases not matched to a gene: 11. This CDR3 spans 16 amino acids. Germline CDR1 LGHNA, CDR2 YSLEER.

This chain connects TRBV28 to TRBJ1-1; no firm D call. V was cut by 6 bases and J by 11 bases, with 10 bases left in between. This CDR3 comprises 10 residues. The germline CDR1 and CDR2 sequences are MDHEN and SYDVKM. In DNA, the CDR3 is TGTGCCAGCAGACAGTTTGAGGCTTTCTTT. It specifies CASRQFEAFF.

This clonotype was seen many times. This chain uses TRBV6-6 with TRBJ1-6; 12 nucleotides line up with TRBD1. Looked up from germline, CDR1 is MNHNY and CDR2 is SVGAGI (reference sequence). This CDR3 is 16 amino acids long. V lost 2 bases to trimming and J lost 9 bases; unmatched junction nucleotides: 5. CDR3 residues: CASSYQGQGAGSPLHF. Here the CDR3 DNA reads TGTGCCAGCAGTTACCAGGGACAGGGGGCGGGTTCACCCCTCCACTTT.

This chain connects TRBV7-2 to TRBJ2-7, with D uncertain. The CDR3 extends over 16 amino acids. V shed 1 base and J shed 0 bases, with 13 bases lying between them. From germline, CDR1 is SGHTA and CDR2 FQGNSA. The chain's CDR3 is CASSLGVPSPSYEQYF. The CDR3 nucleotides read TGTGCCAGCAGCTTAGGCGTTCCGAGCCCCTCCTACGAGCAGTACTTC. Full variable domain (remainder filled in from reference TRBV7-2 and TRBJ2-7): GAGVSQSPSNKVTEKGKDVELRCDPISGHTALYWYRQSLGQGLEFLIYFQGNSAPDKSGLPSDRFSAERTGGSVSTLTIQRTQQEDSAVYLCASSLGVPSPSYEQYFGPGTRLTVT.

This chain connects TRBV7-2 to TRBJ2-2, with D possibly being TRBD1 (6 bases). This CDR3 has 16 amino acids. Germline CDR1 is SGHTA and CDR2 is FQGNSA. V dropped 5 bases and J dropped 0 bases, with 13 bases sitting between them. The chain's CDR3 is CASSPDRIANTGELFF. CDR3 coding DNA: TGTGCCAGCAGCCCAGACAGGATCGCGAACACCGGGGAGCTGTTTTTT.

Here the CDR3 reads CASSLWGSPYEQYF. As DNA, the CDR3 is TGTGCCAGCAGTTTATGGGGCAGCCCCTACGAGCAGTACTTC. The chain carries TRBV28 and TRBJ2-7, with D uncertain. The CDR3 has 14 residues. Germline V gene lookup returns CDR1 MDHEN and CDR2 SYDVKM. V was cut by 0 bases and J by 2 bases, with 8 bases left in between.

This chain connects TRBV7-9 to TRBJ1-1; D is undetermined. Germline V gene lookup returns CDR1 SEHNR and CDR2 FQNEAQ (reference sequence). With 7 bases removed from V and 4 bases from J, the gap between germline ends came to 19 bases. The CDR3 consists of 15 residues. The DNA of the CDR3 is TGTGCCAGCACCCCCAGCTCATCGGCGGCCACTGAAGCTTTCTTT. It specifies CASTPSSSAATEAFF.

This clonotype was picked up many times. The chain is built from TRBV2 and TRBJ2-1; 10 nucleotides match TRBD2. Germline V CDR1 and CDR2: SNHLY, FYNNEI. The CDR3 has 16 residues. The V and J ends lost 6 bases and 5 bases, in that order; junction bases with no gene match: 10. CDR3 amino acids: CASRFPGTSVDNEQFF. The CDR3 region has the DNA TGTGCCAGCAGGTTCCCCGGGACTAGCGTTGACAATGAGCAGTTCTTC.

This clonotype appeared many times. The gene calls are TRBV28 and TRBJ2-3, with D perhaps matching TRBD1 or TRBD2 (6 bases each). CDR3 length: 17 amino acids. V shed 6 bases and J shed 2 bases, with 21 bases lying between them. CDR1 is MDHEN, CDR2 SYDVKM, per germline. The CDR3 DNA sequence: TGTGCCAGCAGATCTTTCGGGGGCAGGTCAGCCACAGATACGCAGTATTTT. As protein: CASRSFGGRSATDTQYF.

The sample holds many counts of this clonotype. This sequence joins TRBV20-1 and TRBJ2-1; D remains unclear. V was trimmed by 1 base and J by 8 bases, leaving 9 bases between them. Germline values: CDR1 DFQATT, CDR2 SNEGSKA (reference sequence). This CDR3 has 12 amino acids. CDR3 residues: CSARASYDEQFF. CDR3 sequence (DNA): TGCAGTGCTAGAGCCAGTTATGATGAGCAGTTCTTC.

This clonotype has only a few counts. This chain uses TRBV14 with TRBJ2-2, with D possibly being TRBD2 (5 bases). Germline V lookup: CDR1 SGHDN, CDR2 FVKESK. The CDR3 has 17 residues. Trimming removed 2 bases at V and 3 bases at J, with 16 bases between. CDR3 DNA: TGTGCCAGCAGCCAAACTAGGGCTAGCAGATACACCGGGGAGCTGTTTTTT. This gives the protein CASSQTRASRYTGELFF.

Ten or more counts support this clonotype. The chain combines TRBV12-3 or TRBV12-4 with TRBJ1-2, with D perhaps TRBD1 (5 bases). Trimming pared 3 bases from V and 4 bases from J, leaving 9 bases between. The CDR3 has 13 residues. The CDR3 sequence is CASSFGARYGYTF. DNA for the CDR3: TGTGCCAGCAGTTTCGGGGCCCGCTATGGCTACACCTTC.

J is TRBJ2-3 and V is TRBV7-2, with D unresolved. The CDR3 is 13 residues long. Germline loops: CDR1 SGHTA, CDR2 FQGNSA. Trimming removed 5 bases at V and 4 bases at J, with 10 bases between. The CDR3: CASSPQFADTQYF. CDR3 DNA sequence: TGTGCCAGCAGCCCCCAGTTTGCAGATACGCAGTATTTT. Full variable domain (missing parts from reference TRBV7-2 and TRBJ2-3): GAGVSQSPSNKVTEKGKDVELRCDPISGHTALYWYRQSLGQGLEFLIYFQGNSAPDKSGLPSDRFSAERTGGSVSTLTIQRTQQEDSAVYLCASSPQFADTQYFGPGTRLTVL.

CDR3 DNA sequence: TGTGCCAGCAGTGTCCTCGGGAGCTCCTACGAGCAGTACTTC. It specifies CASSVLGSSYEQYF. V usage is TRBV2 and J usage is TRBJ2-7; D is perhaps TRBD2 (6 bases). The germline V gene has CDR1 SNHLY and CDR2 FYNNEI. There are 14 residues in the CDR3. The V end was cut by 4 bases, the J end by 0 bases, with 10 bases between. Variable domain in full (rest from reference TRBV2 and TRBJ2-7): EPEVTQTPSHQVTQMGQEVILRCVPISNHLYFYWYRQILGQKVEFLVSFYNNEISEKSEIFDDQFSVERPDGSNFTLKIRSTKLEDSAMYFCASSVLGSSYEQYFGPGTRLTVT.

This clonotype was counted ten times or more. As DNA, the CDR3 is TGTGCCAGTATGAGGACCGGAGATACGCAGTATTTT. Protein product: CASMRTGDTQYF. J is TRBJ2-3 and V is TRBV19; no clear D. V lost 7 bases, J lost 5 bases, and 10 bases lay in between. The germline V gene has CDR1 LNHDA and CDR2 SQIVND (reference sequence). The CDR3 loop spans 12 amino acids. The whole variable domain, remainder taken from reference TRBV19 and TRBJ2-3, is DGGITQSPKYLFRKEGQNVTLSCEQNLNHDAMYWYRQDPGQGLRLIYYSQIVNDFQKGDIAEGYSVSREKKESFPLTVTSAQKNPTAFYLCASMRTGDTQYFGPGTRLTVL.

The chain has TRBV18 and TRBJ2-1; D is uncertain. Germline CDR1 reads KGHSH; CDR2 reads LQKENI. V was clipped by 2 bases and J by 10 bases, with 6 bases between them. The CDR3 runs to 11 residues. The CDR3 DNA follows: TGTGCCAGCTCACCAAGTAACGAGCAGTTCTTC. Its translation is CASSPSNEQFF.

The gene calls are TRBV24-1 and TRBJ2-1, with D possibly matching TRBD2 (5 bases). Between the trimmed V and J ends, which lost 3 bases and 5 bases, there was a span of 10 bases. Germline CDR1 reads KGHDR; CDR2 reads SFDVKD. The CDR3 contains 14 residues. The chain's CDR3 is CATSDVERDNEQFF. CDR3 nucleotides: TGTGCCACCAGTGATGTGGAGAGGGACAATGAGCAGTTCTTC.

The chain links TRBV7-2 to TRBJ2-7; 7 positions match TRBD2. J gave up 7 bases and V 5 bases, and 14 bases lay outside the gene matches. Per the germline V gene, CDR1 is SGHTA and CDR2 is FQGNSA. CDR3 length: 15 residues. CDR3 in DNA: TGTGCCAGCAGCCAGCGGGTAGGGCGGGAGTCGGAGCAGTACTTC. It codes for CASSQRVGRESEQYF. The entire variable domain, with the rest obtained from reference TRBV7-2 and TRBJ2-7, is as follows: GAGVSQSPSNKVTEKGKDVELRCDPISGHTALYWYRQSLGQGLEFLIYFQGNSAPDKSGLPSDRFSAERTGGSVSTLTIQRTQQEDSAVYLCASSQRVGRESEQYFGPGTRLTVT.

This clonotype was detected a few times. The CDR3 DNA reads as TGTGCCAGCAGCTTAGGTCAAGCAATTGGGAATGAGCAGTTCTTC. It codes for CASSLGQAIGNEQFF. This sequence joins TRBV7-9 and TRBJ2-1; D call uncertain. The V end was cut by 1 base, the J end by 7 bases, with 14 bases between. The germline V gene encodes CDR1 SEHNR and CDR2 FQNEAQ (reference sequence). There are 15 residues in the CDR3. Combining the CDR3 with reference TRBV7-9 and TRBJ2-1 gives the whole variable domain DTGVSQNPRHKITKRGQNVTFRCDPISEHNRLYWYRQTLGQGPEFLTYFQNEAQLEKSRLLSDRFSAERPKGSFSTLEIQRTEQGDSAMYLCASSLGQAIGNEQFFGPGTRLTVL.

The CDR3 DNA sequence: TGTGCCAGCAGTGCAAATGAATATACTGAAGCTTTCTTT. The encoded protein is CASSANEYTEAFF. The chain links TRBV6-4 to TRBJ1-1; D is unclear. Per germline, CDR1 MRHNA and CDR2 SNTAGT. CDR3 length: 13 amino acids. V lost 4 bases to trimming and J lost 5 bases, with 11 bases between them.

This clonotype was seen ten or more times. The chain is built from TRBV5-6 and TRBJ2-3; D gene uncertain. Trimming pared 0 bases from V and 2 bases from J, leaving 13 bases between. The V gene's germline CDR1 is SGHDT and CDR2 YYEEEE. The CDR3 has 16 residues. The CDR3 protein is CASSLEHIPNTDTQYF. Here the CDR3 DNA reads TGTGCCAGCAGCTTGGAGCACATCCCAAACACAGATACGCAGTATTTT.